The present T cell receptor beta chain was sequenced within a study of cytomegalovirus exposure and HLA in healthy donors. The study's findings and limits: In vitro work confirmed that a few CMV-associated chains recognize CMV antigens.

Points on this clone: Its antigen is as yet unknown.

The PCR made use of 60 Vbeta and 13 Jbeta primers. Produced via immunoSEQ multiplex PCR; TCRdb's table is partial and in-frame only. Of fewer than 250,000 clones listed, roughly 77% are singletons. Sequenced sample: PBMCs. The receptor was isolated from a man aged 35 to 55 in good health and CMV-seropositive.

CDR3 sequence: CASGLVPGADTQYF. In DNA form, the CDR3 reads TGTGCTAGTGGTTTGGTTCCGGGGGCAGATACGCAGTATTTT. The V and J genes are TRBV12-5 and TRBJ2-3; D is perhaps TRBD2 (6 bases). In germline, CDR1 is LGHNT, CDR2 FRNRAP. The CDR3 spans 14 residues. Deletions cut 0 bases from V and 4 bases from J, with 8 bases between.